A single sample gave rise to the 26 T cell receptor beta chains below, sequenced in a study of T cell repertoires in cytomegalovirus infection. TCRdb itself ran the reads through MiXCR, one entry per CDR3 protein. Of a few hundred thousand distinct CDR3 sequences in the sample, 15% to 20% were seen once. Source material: CD8+ T cells from PBMCs. All receptors come from a human donor in good health (CMV status not recorded). Some clones in this sample may be carry-over from other donors' samples.

This clonotype turned up a few times. This rearrangement joins TRBV3-1 to TRBJ1-1; 11 bases map to TRBD1. V trimming: 4 bases; J trimming: 0 bases; junction bases outside the gene matches: 7. The germline V gene encodes CDR1 LGHDT and CDR2 YNNKEL (reference sequence). The CDR3 is 17 amino acids. This CDR3 reads CASSPGQGAIMNTEAFF. The CDR3 coding sequence is TGTGCCAGCAGCCCAGGACAGGGGGCGATCATGAACACTGAAGCTTTCTTT.

This clonotype was detected ten times or more. The V gene is TRBV6-5, the J gene TRBJ2-1; D assignment may be TRBD1 or TRBD2 (7 bases each). CDR3 length: 16 residues. CDR1 is MNHEY, CDR2 SVGAGI, per germline. V was cut by 0 bases and J by 5 bases, with 14 bases left in between. The CDR3 sequence: CASSYSEQGGNNEQFF. CDR3 DNA sequence: TGTGCCAGCAGTTACTCGGAGCAGGGGGGGAACAATGAGCAGTTCTTC.

J is TRBJ2-7 and V is TRBV7-6; TRBD2 matches 8 bases. This CDR3 is built from 15 residues. Germline V lookup: CDR1 SGHVS, CDR2 FNYEAQ. V shed 1 base and J 0 bases; nucleotides not matched to a gene: 2. CDR3 sequence reads: CASSLERGSSYEQYF. DNA of the CDR3: TGTGCCAGCAGCTTAGAGCGGGGGAGCTCCTACGAGCAGTACTTC.

This clonotype was counted many times. The chain recombines TRBV7-2 with TRBJ2-7; 7 positions match TRBD1. Trimming took 0 bases from V and 3 from J; bases not matched to a gene: 5. The CDR3 extends over 15 amino acids. From germline, CDR1 is SGHTA and CDR2 FQGNSA. CDR3 bases: TGTGCCAGCAGCTTAGCCTTGGGGACAGTCTACGAGCAGTACTTC. Translation gives CASSLALGTVYEQYF.

The J gene is TRBJ2-7, the V gene TRBV28, with D perhaps TRBD2 (7 bases). Trimming pared 6 bases from V and 3 bases from J, leaving 24 bases between. Looked up from germline, CDR1 is MDHEN and CDR2 is SYDVKM. The CDR3 extends over 17 amino acids. In nucleotides, the CDR3 is TGTGCCAGCAGGGATATTCGTGGGGGGGGCCCCTACTACGAGCAGTACTTC. As protein: CASRDIRGGGPYYEQYF.

This clonotype was observed many times. The chain couples TRBV6-5 to TRBJ2-5, with 7 nucleotides matching TRBD1. Germline CDR1 is MNHEY and CDR2 is SVGAGI. The CDR3 covers 14 residues. The ends lost 6 bases at V and 3 bases at J; junction bases unmatched: 7. The CDR3 bases are TGTGCCAGCAGCTTAGGGACAGTAAAAGAGACCCAGTACTTC. Protein sequence: CASSLGTVKETQYF.

This clonotype has a handful of counts. V is TRBV13 and J is TRBJ1-2; TRBD1 aligns across 9 bases. J lost 3 bases, V lost 5 bases, and 4 bases had no gene match. The CDR3 length is 14 residues. CDR1 is PRHDT and CDR2 is FYEKMQ in the germline V gene (reference sequence). CDR3 sequence (DNA): TGTGCCAGCAGCCTCCGGGACAGGGACTATGGCTACACCTTC. Translating it yields CASSLRDRDYGYTF.

V is TRBV29-1 and J is TRBJ2-7; possibly TRBD1 for D (6 bases). The V gene's germline CDR1 is SQVTM and CDR2 ANQGSEA. This CDR3 has 13 amino acids. The V end lost 1 base, the J end lost 1 base, and 8 bases lay between the germline ends. As DNA, the CDR3 is TGCAGCGTTGAAGCCGGGACATCCTACGAGCAGTACTTC. It encodes CSVEAGTSYEQYF.

This clonotype has ten or more counts. The CDR3 sequence is CASSSGPGQGFAGELFF. The DNA of the CDR3 is TGTGCCAGCAGCTCAGGACCGGGACAGGGGTTTGCCGGGGAGCTGTTTTTT. The J gene is TRBJ2-2, the V gene TRBV7-8; TRBD1 matches at 10 bases. The CDR3 contains 17 residues. Germline CDR1 reads SGHVS; CDR2 reads FQNEAQ. With 4 bases clipped from V and 6 bases from J, the junction kept 11 bases outside the gene matches.

This clonotype was recorded many times. The chain recombines TRBV10-3 with TRBJ2-5; D might be TRBD2 (6 bases). The V and J ends lost 5 bases and 10 bases respectively, with 20 bases between them. The CDR3 is 14 residues long. Germline CDR1 ENHRY, CDR2 SYGVKD. CDR3 nucleotide sequence: TGTGCCATCAGTCAGGGTAACCCTACGGAGGGCCAGTACTTC. Residues: CAISQGNPTEGQYF.

The chain couples TRBV15 to TRBJ2-7; tentative D call: TRBD2 (6 bases). The length of the CDR3 is 18 residues. V lost 2 bases to trimming and J lost 3 bases, with 23 bases between them. Germline V gene data show CDR1 as LNHNV and CDR2 as YYDKDF (reference sequence). CDR3 loop: CATSRNPPLAGTFYEQYF. In DNA form, the CDR3 reads TGTGCCACCAGCAGAAATCCTCCCCTGGCAGGGACTTTCTACGAGCAGTACTTC.

This chain uses TRBV20-1 with TRBJ1-1; D is perhaps TRBD1 (5 bases). The CDR3 loop spans 13 amino acids. Germline V gene lookup returns CDR1 DFQATT and CDR2 SNEGSKA (reference sequence). The V and J ends lost 1 base and 3 bases respectively, with 9 bases between them. CDR3 sequence: CSARGGHYTEAFF. CDR3 DNA: TGCAGTGCTAGAGGGGGCCACTACACTGAAGCTTTCTTT.

The CDR3 spells CSARGGDSYEQYF. The CDR3 nucleotides are TGCAGTGCTAGAGGGGGAGACTCCTACGAGCAGTACTTC. This chain connects TRBV20-1 to TRBJ2-7; D might be TRBD2 (5 bases). Trimming cost V 1 base and J 0 bases, with 7 bases left between them. The CDR3 is made up of 13 amino acids. Germline V gene data show CDR1 as DFQATT and CDR2 as SNEGSKA (reference sequence).

This clonotype was observed a handful of times. A junction boundary mismatches the germline segment, possibly from a read error. The chain employs TRBV29-1 and TRBJ1-2; D gene unclear. The V gene's germline CDR1 is SQVTM and CDR2 ANQGSEA. This CDR3 contains 13 residues. As DNA, the CDR3 is TGCAGCGTTGAAGGGGTACCTAACTCTGGCTACACCTTC. The encoded protein is CSVEGVPNSGYTF.

This clonotype occurred a few times. This chain joins TRBV15 and TRBJ2-3; D not resolved. Germline values: CDR1 LNHNV, CDR2 YYDKDF (reference sequence). V lost 7 bases and J lost 2, with 16 bases in between. CDR3 length equals 15 residues. CDR3 sequence: CATTYVAASTDTQYF. Here the CDR3 DNA reads TGTGCCACCACCTACGTCGCGGCCTCCACAGATACGCAGTATTTT.

This clonotype came up a few times. The V call is TRBV27, the J call TRBJ2-1, with D possibly matching TRBD1 (5 bases). This CDR3 is built from 14 residues. The germline V gene has CDR1 MNHEY and CDR2 SMNVEV (reference sequence). The V and J ends lost 3 bases and 7 bases respectively, with 13 bases between them. CDR3 amino acids: CASSLQGVGNEQFF. The CDR3 DNA reads as TGTGCCAGCAGTTTGCAGGGTGTGGGTAATGAGCAGTTCTTC.

The rearrangement links TRBV14 to TRBJ2-4; 9 bases are shared with TRBD1. This CDR3 has 18 residues. V dropped 4 bases and J dropped 0; count of bases not matched to a gene: 10. Germline V CDR1 and CDR2: SGHDN, FVKESK. CDR3 nucleotide sequence: TGTGCCAGCAGCCCGGGGACAGGGATGTACCTAGCCAAAAACATTCAGTACTTC. This codes for CASSPGTGMYLAKNIQYF.

The V call is TRBV6-1, the J call TRBJ1-1, with D perhaps matching TRBD1 (5 bases). Germline V gene lookup returns CDR1 MNHNS and CDR2 SASEGT. CDR3 length equals 16 residues. V lost 1 base to trimming and J lost 5 bases, with 17 bases between them. CDR3 DNA: TGTGCCAGCAGTGAAGATCGGGACCTCTCGAGGACTGAAGCTTTCTTT. Translating gives CASSEDRDLSRTEAFF.

This clonotype has a count of ten or more. The chain joins TRBV7-8 to TRBJ1-5; possibly TRBD1 for D (6 bases). The ends were cut back, 4 bases at V and 3 bases at J, with 13 bases in the middle. Per germline, CDR1 SGHVS and CDR2 FQNEAQ. CDR3 size: 15 residues. The chain's CDR3 is CASSSTGTPNQPQHF. CDR3 in DNA: TGTGCCAGCAGCTCAACCGGGACACCCAATCAGCCCCAGCATTTT.

The table lists this clonotype with many counts. The J gene is TRBJ2-6, the V gene TRBV5-1; TRBD1 matches at 8 bases. The trim removed 0 bases at V and 1 base at J, leaving 6 bases unmatched. This CDR3 spans 18 amino acids. The V gene's germline CDR1 is SGHRS and CDR2 YFSETQ. CDR3 coding DNA: TGCGCCAGCAGCTTGGGGACAGGGAATATGTCTGGGGCCAACGTCCTGACTTTC. Its translation: CASSLGTGNMSGANVLTF. Supplemented by reference TRBV5-1 and TRBJ2-6, the full variable domain reads KAGVTQTPRYLIKTRGQQVTLSCSPISGHRSVSWYQQTPGQGLQFLFEYFSETQRNKGNFPGRFSGRQFSNSRSEMNVSTLELGDSALYLCASSLGTGNMSGANVLTFGAGSRLTVL.

This clonotype has a count of ten or more. This chain connects TRBV6-5 to TRBJ2-5; D gene ambiguous. V was clipped by 0 bases and J by 5 bases, with 1 base between them. Looked up from germline, CDR1 is MNHEY and CDR2 is SVGAGI. The CDR3 has 11 residues. The CDR3 DNA sequence: TGTGCCAGCAGTTACTCGGAGACCCAGTACTTC. Encoded protein: CASSYSETQYF.

This clonotype was found many times. This rearrangement joins TRBV6-2 or TRBV6-3 to TRBJ1-5; 12 nucleotides agree with TRBD1. Germline assignment: CDR1 MNHEY and CDR2 SVGEGT. The CDR3 sequence is 17 residues long. V gave up 3 bases and J gave up 4 bases; unmatched junction bases: 7. The CDR3 loop reads CASSYSPGQGANQPQHF. CDR3 DNA: TGTGCCAGCAGTTATTCCCCGGGACAGGGGGCGAATCAGCCCCAGCATTTT.

This chain links TRBV7-2 with TRBJ2-5, with 11 bases aligning to TRBD1. Trimming at V came to 6 bases and at J to 5 bases, leaving 8 bases not matched to a gene. Germline V lookup: CDR1 SGHTA, CDR2 FQGNSA. This CDR3 is built from 15 residues. The CDR3 sequence: CASSSLGTGGETQYF. The CDR3 nucleotides read TGTGCCAGCAGTTCTCTAGGGACAGGGGGGGAGACCCAGTACTTC.

The rearrangement joins TRBV12-3 or TRBV12-4 to TRBJ2-3; D remains ambiguous. There are 12 residues in the CDR3. The V end was cut by 5 bases, the J end by 2 bases, with 5 bases between. The CDR3 DNA reads as TGTGCCAGCAGTCATTCCACAGATACGCAGTATTTT. Its translation: CASSHSTDTQYF.

Worth noting for this clonotype: Possible read error: a much larger clone is one base away. This chain uses TRBV7-6 with TRBJ1-1; TRBD1 is a possible D gene (6 bases). Trimming cost V 6 bases and J 1 base, with 12 bases left between them. Germline CDR1 SGHVS, CDR2 FNYEAQ. The CDR3 length is 14 residues. The CDR3 region has the DNA TGTGCCAGCAGACCCTCCAGGGGGAACACTGAAGCTTTCTTT. Its protein is CASRPSRGNTEAFF.

A remark on this clonotype: This may be a read error: a much more frequent sequence differs by one nucleotide. J is TRBJ1-6 and V is TRBV7-9, with D possibly TRBD1 on 5 matching bases. The CDR3 has 18 amino acids. The germline V gene encodes CDR1 SEHNR and CDR2 FQNEAQ (reference sequence). CDR3 sequence reads: CASSSNRKESSYNLPLHF. Written as DNA, the CDR3 is TGTGCCAGCAGCTCAAACAGGAAGGAAAGCTCCTATAATTTACCCCTCCACTTT.